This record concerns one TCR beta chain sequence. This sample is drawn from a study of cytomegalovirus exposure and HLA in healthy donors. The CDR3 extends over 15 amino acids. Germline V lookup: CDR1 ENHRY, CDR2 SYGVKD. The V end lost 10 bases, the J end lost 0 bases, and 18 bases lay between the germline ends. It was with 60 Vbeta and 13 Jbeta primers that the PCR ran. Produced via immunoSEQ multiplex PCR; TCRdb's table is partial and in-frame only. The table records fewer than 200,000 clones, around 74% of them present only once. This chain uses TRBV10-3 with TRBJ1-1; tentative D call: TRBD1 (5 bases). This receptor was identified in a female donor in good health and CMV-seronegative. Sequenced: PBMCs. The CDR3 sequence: CATAQGRFLNTEAFF. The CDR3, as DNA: TGTGCCACCGCGCAGGGAAGATTTTTGAACACTGAAGCTTTCTTT.